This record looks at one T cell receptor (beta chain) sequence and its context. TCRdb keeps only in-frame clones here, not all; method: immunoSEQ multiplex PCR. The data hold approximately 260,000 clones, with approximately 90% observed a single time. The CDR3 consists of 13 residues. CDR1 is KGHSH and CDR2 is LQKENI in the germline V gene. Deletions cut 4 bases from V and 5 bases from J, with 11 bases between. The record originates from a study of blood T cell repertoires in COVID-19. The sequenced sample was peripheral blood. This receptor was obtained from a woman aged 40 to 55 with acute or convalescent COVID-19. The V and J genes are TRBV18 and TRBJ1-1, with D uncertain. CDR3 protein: CASSQGERTEAFF. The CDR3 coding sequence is TGTGCCAGCTCACAGGGAGAAAGAACTGAAGCTTTCTTT.